One sample yielded the 25 T cell receptor beta chains listed below, sequenced in a study of blood T cell repertoires in COVID-19 (dated by TCRdb to the early 2020s). Library prep was done by the immunoSEQ multiplex PCR assay. TCRdb's version of the immuneACCESS table is confined to in-frame rearrangements and falls short of the full clone set. An unresolved V gene accounts for under half of the shortfall where checked; the remainder is of unknown origin. The sample data list some 400,000 clones, and nearly 90% of these were observed just once. About 1.7% of the sample goes to the ten largest clones. The sample taken for sequencing was PBMCs or T cells enriched from blood (not recorded which). All receptors come from a woman in her 30s who had recovered from COVID-19.

The count of this clone is one. The V and J genes are TRBV5-4 and TRBJ2-7, with 7 bases lining up with TRBD2. Germline V gene data show CDR1 as SGHNT and CDR2 as YYREEE (reference sequence). The V segment lost 5 bases and the J segment 0 bases; nucleotides outside the gene matches: 8. The CDR3 length is 15 residues. Here the CDR3 reads CASRGPSGNSYEQYF. DNA of the CDR3: TGTGCCAGCAGGGGCCCTAGCGGCAACTCCTACGAGCAGTACTTC.

The table lists this clone with many counts. The gene calls are TRBV5-4 and TRBJ1-2; D may be TRBD1 (5 bases). This CDR3 has 15 amino acids. V lost 1 base and J 8 bases, leaving 18 bases between the germline ends. Germline V gene sequence: CDR1 SGHNT, CDR2 YYREEE (reference sequence). The CDR3 DNA is TGTGCCAGCAGCTTGTCAAGACAAGGGGCAAGGGGCTACACCTTC. As protein: CASSLSRQGARGYTF.

CDR3 in DNA: TGTGCCAGCAGTTTCATCGGCGGGACAGGCAATGAGCAGTTCTTC. This gives the protein CASSFIGGTGNEQFF. The rearrangement uses TRBV28 and TRBJ2-1, with 8 bases fitting TRBD1. There are 15 residues in the CDR3. V lost 3 bases to trimming and J lost 6 bases; unmatched junction nucleotides: 7. The germline CDR1 and CDR2 sequences are MDHEN and SYDVKM.

The gene calls are TRBV27 and TRBJ1-1; D may be TRBD1 (6 bases). The germline V gene has CDR1 MNHEY and CDR2 SMNVEV (reference sequence). V shed 7 bases and J shed 8 bases, with 17 bases lying between them. CDR3 size: 13 residues. CDR3 DNA sequence: TGTGCCAGCAAATATCCGGGACAACGCGAAGCTTTCTTT. Translating it yields CASKYPGQREAFF.

The chain links TRBV27 to TRBJ1-1; the D gene is possibly TRBD1 (5 bases). The V gene lost 8 bases and the J gene lost 4 bases, with 11 bases spanning the gap. This CDR3 region has 12 residues. The germline CDR1 and CDR2 sequences are MNHEY and SMNVEV (reference sequence). CDR3 loop: CASGGWGTEAFF. In nucleotides, the CDR3 is TGTGCCAGCGGGGGGTGGGGCACTGAAGCTTTCTTT.

This sequence joins TRBV12-3 or TRBV12-4 and TRBJ1-5; D may be TRBD1 (6 bases). The CDR3 spans 11 residues. The V and J ends lost 6 bases and 11 bases respectively, with 11 bases between them. The CDR3 coding sequence is TGTGCCAGCAGCTCAGGGGCAGCCCAGCATTTT. As protein: CASSSGAAQHF.

This CDR3 is CAGGGGQGPGSPLHF. DNA for the CDR3: TGCGCCGGGGGAGGTGGACAGGGCCCTGGTTCACCCCTCCACTTT. The V and J genes are TRBV23-1 and TRBJ1-6; 8 bases agree with TRBD1. TRBV23-1 is noted as an ORF with a role that remains uncertain. V dropped 11 bases and J dropped 9; count of bases not matched to a gene: 15. The CDR3 runs 15 residues.

The CDR3 loop reads CASSPEGVPPRNTEAFF. As DNA, the CDR3 is TGTGCCAGCAGCCCCGAGGGTGTTCCTCCACGGAACACTGAAGCTTTCTTT. The chain uses TRBV7-8 and TRBJ1-1; no clear D. Trimming removed 5 bases from V and 1 base from J, with 20 bases in between. CDR3 size: 17 residues. CDR1 and CDR2 (germline): SGHVS, FQNEAQ.

V and J are TRBV3-1 (or the pseudogene TRBV3-2) and TRBJ1-2; D is perhaps TRBD1 (6 bases). The CDR3 extends over 13 amino acids. Germline CDR1 LGHDT, CDR2 YNNKEL (reference sequence). V shed 1 base and J shed 4 bases, with 7 bases lying between them. As DNA, the CDR3 is TGTGCCAGCAGCCAAGCACAGGGCTATGGCTACACCTTC. The encoded protein is CASSQAQGYGYTF.

The chain is built from TRBV18 and TRBJ1-1; 9 bases map to TRBD1. Unmatched junction bases numbered 11, after V lost 5 bases and J lost 7 bases. Per germline, CDR1 KGHSH and CDR2 LQKENI. The CDR3 is 15 residues long. CDR3 in amino acids: CASSRQQGAGIEAFF. In DNA form, the CDR3 reads TGTGCCAGCTCAAGACAACAGGGGGCTGGAATTGAAGCTTTCTTT.

The chain carries TRBV24-1 and TRBJ1-1; D gene uncertain. The germline CDR1 and CDR2 sequences are KGHDR and SFDVKD. This CDR3 region has 13 residues. Trimming took off 0 bases at V and 4 bases at J, with 5 bases between the two ends. For the CDR3, the DNA is TGTGCCACCAGTGATTTGTTCGTCACTGAAGCTTTCTTT. This codes for CATSDLFVTEAFF.

The V and J genes are TRBV6-5 and TRBJ1-5, with TRBD1 matching 11 bases. CDR3 length: 15 residues. V was pared by 6 bases and J by 6 bases, with 7 bases of the junction left unmatched. CDR1 and CDR2 from the germline V gene are MNHEY and SVGAGI. This chain's CDR3 is CASSRGTGGGQPQHF. CDR3 DNA: TGTGCCAGCAGCCGAGGGACAGGGGGAGGTCAGCCCCAGCATTTT.

The V and J genes are TRBV7-2 and TRBJ2-3; 9 nucleotides line up with TRBD2. The V segment lost 6 bases and the J segment 0 bases; nucleotides outside the gene matches: 4. Germline V lookup: CDR1 SGHTA, CDR2 FQGNSA. The CDR3 extends over 15 amino acids. CDR3 region: CASRQRGDSTDTQYF. CDR3 nucleotide sequence: TGTGCCAGCAGGCAGCGGGGGGATAGCACAGATACGCAGTATTTT.

This chain uses TRBV12-3 or TRBV12-4 with TRBJ2-7, with a weak D call TRBD1 (6 bases). The ends were cut back, 4 bases at V and 5 bases at J, with 9 bases in the middle. CDR3 length: 12 residues. The CDR3 loop reads CASSYRVHEQYF. CDR3 DNA: TGTGCCAGCAGTTACAGGGTGCACGAGCAGTACTTC.

The chain is built from TRBV5-4 and TRBJ2-7; 7 bases match TRBD2. The CDR3 has 15 residues. After removal of 4 bases from V and 6 bases from J, the junction contained 13 bases not matched to a gene. CDR1 SGHNT and CDR2 YYREEE come from the germline V gene (reference sequence). The CDR3: CASSLKNPLASEQYF. The CDR3 nucleotides are TGTGCCAGCAGCCTGAAGAACCCACTAGCGAGCGAGCAGTACTTC. Using reference TRBV5-4 and TRBJ2-7 for the parts outside the CDR3, the full variable domain is ETGVTQSPTHLIKTRGQQVTLRCSSQSGHNTVSWYQQALGQGPQFIFQYYREEENGRGNFPPRFSGLQFPNYSSELNVNALELDDSALYLCASSLKNPLASEQYFGPGTRLTVT.

This clone was found once. The genes are TRBV19 and TRBJ1-1; D unresolved. The germline CDR1 and CDR2 sequences are LNHDA and SQIVND (reference sequence). The CDR3 totals 11 residues. Trimming stripped 6 bases from V and 2 bases from J, with 4 bases between. The CDR3 DNA is TGTGCCAGTAGCCTTAACACTGAAGCTTTCTTT. Protein: CASSLNTEAFF.

This clone was picked up one time. The chain recombines TRBV24-1 with TRBJ2-1, with a tentative D call TRBD1 (6 bases). The V gene's germline CDR1 is KGHDR and CDR2 SFDVKD. Between the trimmed V and J ends, which lost 9 bases and 10 bases, there was a span of 18 bases. CDR3 length equals 13 residues. CDR3 bases: TGTGCCACCGGGGACATCCGTTCAAGAGAGCAGTTCTTC. Encoded protein: CATGDIRSREQFF.

The genes are TRBV18 and TRBJ1-5; 10 bases match TRBD1. The CDR3 runs 13 residues. Germline V gene lookup returns CDR1 KGHSH and CDR2 LQKENI. V trimming: 6 bases; J trimming: 5 bases; junction bases outside the gene matches: 1. Here the CDR3 DNA reads TGTGCCAGCTCCGGGACAGGGGATCAGCCCCAGCATTTT. Translating it yields CASSGTGDQPQHF.

The chain couples TRBV10-3 to TRBJ2-7; 7 nucleotides match TRBD2. In germline, CDR1 is ENHRY, CDR2 SYGVKD. This CDR3 is built from 18 residues. V trimming: 0 bases; J trimming: 0 bases; junction bases outside the gene matches: 11. The CDR3 reads CAISESRRLAASSYEQYF. For the CDR3, the DNA is TGTGCCATCAGTGAGTCGAGGCGGCTAGCGGCCTCCTCCTACGAGCAGTACTTC.

This chain connects TRBV29-1 to TRBJ2-5; D uncertain. The CDR3 is 12 residues long. V was pared by 5 bases and J by 1 base, with 8 bases between. CDR1 and CDR2 from the germline V gene are SQVTM and ANQGSEA. CDR3 in DNA: TGCAGCGTTACAGAAGCCCAAGAGACCCAGTACTTC. Protein product: CSVTEAQETQYF.

V gene TRBV5-1 combines with J gene TRBJ2-1; weak D call: TRBD2 (6 bases). Looked up from germline, CDR1 is SGHRS and CDR2 is YFSETQ. The V gene lost 4 bases and the J gene lost 1 base, with 12 bases spanning the gap. The CDR3 has 15 residues. The DNA of the CDR3 is TGCGCCAGCAGCCCGTTGGCGGGGTCCTACAATGAGCAGTTCTTC. This translates into CASSPLAGSYNEQFF.

V and J are TRBV19 and TRBJ2-7, with D perhaps matching TRBD1 (5 bases). Germline V CDR1 and CDR2: LNHDA, SQIVND (reference sequence). This CDR3 spans 14 amino acids. The V end was cut by 5 bases, the J end by 2 bases, with 13 bases between. CDR3 residues: CASSLTARAYEQYF. The CDR3 DNA follows: TGTGCCAGTAGTTTGACAGCGCGAGCCTACGAGCAGTACTTC. Drawing the rest from reference TRBV19 and TRBJ2-7, the complete variable domain is DGGITQSPKYLFRKEGQNVTLSCEQNLNHDAMYWYRQDPGQGLRLIYYSQIVNDFQKGDIAEGYSVSREKKESFPLTVTSAQKNPTAFYLCASSLTARAYEQYFGPGTRLTVT.

V and J are TRBV4-2 and TRBJ1-1; no firm D call. The CDR3 length is 16 residues. V lost 1 base, J lost 10 bases, and 22 bases lay in between. Germline CDR1 and CDR2: LGHNA and YNFKEQ. The CDR3 DNA reads as TGTGCCAGCAGCCAAGTTGACAAAAGCCCAGATTCTGCAGCTTTCTTT. As protein: CASSQVDKSPDSAAFF.

J is TRBJ1-2 and V is TRBV18; D unresolved. This CDR3 has 11 residues. Germline V lookup: CDR1 KGHSH, CDR2 LQKENI. With 5 bases removed from V and 6 bases from J, the gap between germline ends came to 7 bases. The CDR3 protein is CASSSTDGYTF. CDR3 in DNA: TGTGCCAGCTCATCCACTGATGGCTACACCTTC.

The V and J genes are TRBV19 and TRBJ1-1; D is perhaps TRBD1 (5 bases). Germline V gene sequence: CDR1 LNHDA, CDR2 SQIVND (reference sequence). The V gene lost 4 bases and the J gene lost 6 bases, with 18 bases spanning the gap. The CDR3 sequence is 15 residues long. The CDR3 sequence: CASSRVTDRKAEAFF. The CDR3 DNA sequence: TGTGCCAGTAGTAGAGTGACAGATCGGAAGGCTGAAGCTTTCTTT.